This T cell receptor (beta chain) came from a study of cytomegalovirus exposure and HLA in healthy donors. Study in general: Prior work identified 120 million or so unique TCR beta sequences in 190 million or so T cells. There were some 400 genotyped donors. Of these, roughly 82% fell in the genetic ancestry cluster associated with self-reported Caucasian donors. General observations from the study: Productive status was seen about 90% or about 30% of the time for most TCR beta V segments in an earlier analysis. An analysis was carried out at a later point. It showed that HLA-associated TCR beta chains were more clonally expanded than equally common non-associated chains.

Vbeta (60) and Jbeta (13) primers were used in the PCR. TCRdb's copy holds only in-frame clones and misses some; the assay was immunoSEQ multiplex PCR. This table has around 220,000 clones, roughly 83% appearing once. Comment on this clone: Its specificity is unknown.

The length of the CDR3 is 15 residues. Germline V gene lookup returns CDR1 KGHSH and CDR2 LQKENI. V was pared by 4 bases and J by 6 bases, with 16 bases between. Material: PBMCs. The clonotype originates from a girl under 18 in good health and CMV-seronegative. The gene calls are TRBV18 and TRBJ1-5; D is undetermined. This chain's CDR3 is CASSLYDGAGQPQHF. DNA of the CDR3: TGTGCCAGCTCACTATACGACGGTGCGGGTCAGCCCCAGCATTTT.